This TCR beta chain was observed in a study of T cell responses to AZD1222 COVID-19 vaccine (TCRdb year 2021). About the study as a whole: AZD1222 recipients with second doses at about 4 weeks or about 12 weeks were pooled, because spike-specific TCR depth and breadth did not differ between schedules. Trial participants were enrolled by age into 18-55, 56-69 and 70-plus year subgroups, with about 150, 28 and 57 TCR-sequenced participants respectively. TCR sequencing was performed for roughly 250 trial participants, of whom about 200 were given two doses of AZD1222 and some 26 were given two doses of MenACWY control vaccine.

Notes on this clone: It lacks a known antigen. No much larger clone exists at a distance of one base, and base qualities are not known.

The CDR3 regions of human TCRbeta chains were subjected to immunosequencing. The authors' pipeline ran thus. Repertoire TCRs were matched against a reference library of SARS-CoV-2-specific TCRs generated with the MIRA antigen-specificity platform. Breadth meant the fraction of unique TCRs that were SARS-CoV-2-associated, whereas depth meant the fraction of total T cells that were SARS-CoV-2-associated. Using the MIRA data, every spike-specific TCR was mapped to the spike region that the TCR reacted to and assigned to either a CD4 or a CD8 class. Log10-transformed breadth and depth values were compared by one-way ANOVA with Sidak's multiple comparisons tests. The table comes from immuneACCESS by way of TCRdb, which keeps in-frame sequences with V and J called. Part of the clones is missing from these tables; in studies checked, under half for an unresolved V gene and the rest for unknown reasons. V and J calls and clone size are those listed in that table; D and trimming were worked out from the DNA. The sample table holds more than 150,000 clones, of which 80% to 90% were seen once. The ten largest make up approximately 0.5% of the sample.

What the research found in general, with its limitations: Nearly half of unique spike-specific TCRs reportedly recognized epitopes outside regions mutated in the B.1.351 and B.1.1.7 variants. Most participants were white British and females outnumbered males, and the authors suggested that clonal diversity may have been underestimated. Conclusions about previously exposed vaccinees are limited because only five to seven AZD1222 recipients were SARS-CoV-2 seropositive at baseline. A significant rise in spike-specific TCR breadth and depth was observed after two AZD1222 doses relative to day 0 and relative to MenACWY recipients. No day 14 peak-response samples were available, so repertoires were characterized only after the peak T cell response. Vaccine-associated CD4 TCRs spanned the whole spike protein, with dominant responses in regions 160-218 and 743-854. The 56-69-year group was small, and its depth increase did not reach significance, likely because of low power.

Deletion took 4 bases off V and 8 bases off J, with a span of 11 bases between the germline ends. For CDR1 and CDR2, the germline V gene lists LGHNA and YSLEER. The CDR3 starts with the cysteine, ends with the phenylalanine, and has 13 residues. Only the CDR3 portion is preserved as DNA: 39 bases, with reading frame beginning at the first base. The sample's time point label, in plain terms: baseline before first vaccination. The vaccinee samples were drawn from two UK trials, COV001 and COV002, one of which was a single-blind randomized controlled phase 2/3 trial testing AZD1222 (ChAdOx1 nCoV-19) in healthy adults. For TCRbeta chain sequencing, PBMC samples from trial participants were taken at day 0 and at day 28 after the second dose.

The TCR comes from an adult in good health. The sample was peripheral blood, taken on day 0 of AZD1222 vaccination. The chain joins TRBV4-3 to TRBJ2-2; the D gene cannot be resolved reliably. The CDR3 protein: CASSPELWGELFF. The nucleotides read TGCGCCAGCAGCCCGGAGCTATGGGGGGAGCTGTTTTTT.